These 15 T cell receptor beta chains came from one sample sequenced in a study of blood T cell repertoires in COVID-19. Libraries were prepared by immunoSEQ multiplex PCR; TCRdb keeps only in-frame clonotypes and omits some of them. The sample records about 200,000 clones, about 80% being singletons. The sample consisted of peripheral blood. Receptors originate from a human donor with acute or convalescent COVID-19. The donor label of this sample is uncertain.

This clone occurred once. This chain links TRBV6-1 with TRBJ2-1, with a weak D call TRBD2 (7 bases). The CDR3 has 15 amino acids. The V end was cut by 2 bases, the J end by 12 bases, with 20 bases between. Germline V CDR1 and CDR2: MNHNS, SASEGT. The CDR3 spells CASSERGGLAGGQFF. Written as DNA, the CDR3 is TGTGCCAGCAGTGAAAGGGGGGGTCTCGCAGGTGGGCAGTTCTTC.

V and J are TRBV10-2 and TRBJ2-2; D remains unclear. With 8 bases removed from V and 5 bases from J, the gap between germline ends came to 15 bases. The CDR3 is 14 amino acids. The germline CDR1 and CDR2 sequences are WSHSY and SAAADI. The CDR3 sequence: CASSRAALTGELFF. The DNA of the CDR3 is TGCGCCAGCTCCCGCGCGGCTTTGACCGGGGAGCTGTTTTTT.

This rearrangement joins TRBV5-6 to TRBJ2-7, with 10 bases identical to TRBD1. The CDR3 covers 16 residues. Trimming took 0 bases from V and 7 from J; bases not matched to a gene: 10. Germline V gene data show CDR1 as SGHDT and CDR2 as YYEEEE. The CDR3 here is CASSLERGQGPGEQYF. CDR3 bases: TGTGCCAGCAGCTTGGAGAGGGGACAGGGGCCGGGAGAGCAGTACTTC.

The V gene is TRBV24-1, the J gene TRBJ2-5; 14 bases agree with TRBD2. This CDR3 comprises 15 residues. Germline V gives CDR1 KGHDR, CDR2 SFDVKD. After removal of 7 bases from V and 5 bases from J, the junction contained 5 bases not matched to a gene. The CDR3 bases are TGTGCCACCAGGACTAGCGGGAGGGGCGTGGAGACCCAGTACTTC. This translates into CATRTSGRGVETQYF.

The chain joins TRBV6-6 to TRBJ1-2; 7 bases map to TRBD1. The J segment lost 4 bases and the V segment lost 0 bases, leaving 5 bases of the junction unmatched. Germline CDR1 is MNHNY and CDR2 is SVGAGI (reference sequence). The CDR3 covers 15 residues. The CDR3 coding sequence is TGTGCCAGCAGTTACTCAGGACAGGCGAGCTATGGCTACACCTTC. It yields the protein CASSYSGQASYGYTF.

The chain joins TRBV5-1 to TRBJ2-1; 8 bases are shared with TRBD1. Germline trimming cut 2 bases from V and 6 bases from J; bases unmatched to any gene: 1. This CDR3 contains 13 residues. Germline loops: CDR1 SGHRS, CDR2 YFSETQ. The CDR3, as DNA: TGCGCCAGCAGCTTTGGACAGGGCAATGAGCAGTTCTTC. Translation: CASSFGQGNEQFF.

The CDR3 loop reads CASSPGQGTDTQYF. In DNA, the CDR3 is TGTGCCAGCAGTCCCGGACAGGGCACAGATACGCAGTATTTT. This rearrangement joins TRBV27 to TRBJ2-3, with 7 bases that match TRBD1. V dropped 5 bases and J dropped 1; count of bases not matched to a gene: 3. Looked up from germline, CDR1 is MNHEY and CDR2 is SMNVEV (reference sequence). The CDR3 runs 14 residues.

V gene TRBV9 combines with J gene TRBJ2-7; D uncertain. The V and J ends lost 0 bases and 4 bases respectively, with 8 bases between them. CDR1 is SGDLS and CDR2 is YYNGEE in the germline V gene. The CDR3 runs 13 residues. In nucleotides, the CDR3 is TGTGCCAGCAGCGTAGATTCCATGTACGAGCAGTACTTC. It codes for CASSVDSMYEQYF.

This rearrangement joins TRBV5-5 to TRBJ2-5, with a possible D match to TRBD2 (5 bases). The CDR3 spans 13 residues. Trimming took off 0 bases at V and 3 bases at J, with 6 bases between the two ends. Germline CDR1 and CDR2: SGHKS and YYEKEE (reference sequence). CDR3 sequence (DNA): TGTGCCAGCAGCTTGGGGGGAGAAGAGACCCAGTACTTC. Its translation: CASSLGGEETQYF.

This sequence joins TRBV29-1 and TRBJ1-2, with D possibly being TRBD1 (6 bases). Trimming shortened V by 0 bases and J by 1 base, and 12 bases separated the two germline ends. The germline V gene has CDR1 SQVTM and CDR2 ANQGSEA. This CDR3 spans 15 amino acids. In nucleotides, the CDR3 is TGCAGCGTTGAAGACCGAGAGGACAGTAACTATGGCTACACCTTC. Translation gives CSVEDREDSNYGYTF.

This clone came up once. This chain uses TRBV5-6 with TRBJ2-2; TRBD1 agrees at 9 bases. J lost 3 bases, V lost 7 bases, and 4 bases had no gene match. Germline CDR1 and CDR2: SGHDT and YYEEEE. The length of the CDR3 is 14 residues. CDR3 nucleotide sequence: TGTGCCAGCCGAAGACAGGGGGACACCGGGGAGCTGTTTTTT. The encoded protein is CASRRQGDTGELFF.

This clone is a singleton in its sample. The chain is built from TRBV7-2 and TRBJ2-7; 12 bases fit TRBD1. The CDR3 runs to 17 residues. V gave up 5 bases and J gave up 6 bases; unmatched junction bases: 14. The germline V gene encodes CDR1 SGHTA and CDR2 FQGNSA. CDR3 DNA: TGTGCCAGCAGCCCGCAGATGTCCGGGACAGGGGGCTTCGAGCAGTACTTC. This codes for CASSPQMSGTGGFEQYF. Using reference TRBV7-2 and TRBJ2-7 for the parts outside the CDR3, the full variable domain is GAGVSQSPSNKVTEKGKDVELRCDPISGHTALYWYRQSLGQGLEFLIYFQGNSAPDKSGLPSDRFSAERTGGSVSTLTIQRTQQEDSAVYLCASSPQMSGTGGFEQYFGPGTRLTVT.

This clone came up a few times. The J gene is TRBJ2-1, the V gene TRBV27, with D hard to call. The CDR3 runs to 13 residues. Germline values: CDR1 MNHEY, CDR2 SMNVEV (reference sequence). V gave up 2 bases and J gave up 4 bases, with 6 bases separating them. In DNA, the CDR3 is TGTGCCAGCAGTTTAAACAAATACAATGAGCAGTTCTTC. Its protein product is CASSLNKYNEQFF.

The J gene is TRBJ2-6, the V gene TRBV9; TRBD1 agrees at 7 bases. V was clipped by 5 bases and J by 2 bases; unmatched bases: 7. CDR3 size: 16 residues. Germline-derived CDR1 and CDR2 are SGDLS and YYNGEE. This chain's CDR3 is CASRRQGIAGANVLTF. Written as DNA, the CDR3 is TGTGCCAGCAGGAGACAGGGAATCGCTGGGGCCAACGTCCTGACTTTC.

The chain joins TRBV11-2 to TRBJ2-5; 9 positions agree with TRBD2. Trimming at V came to 1 base and at J to 5 bases, leaving 5 bases not matched to a gene. CDR1 and CDR2 (germline): SGHAT, FQNNGV. CDR3 length: 15 amino acids. Written as DNA, the CDR3 is TGTGCCAGCAGCTTAGGAGCGGGAGGTTGGGAGACCCAGTACTTC. Amino acids: CASSLGAGGWETQYF.